The TCR beta chain described here comes from a study of OX40 agonist ivuxolimab in advanced cancers. Study-level findings and limits: Expanded clones were, on average, more numerous in CD8+ T cells than in CD4+. By week 6 at 0.1 to 3.0 mg/kg, blood CD4+ and CD8+ T cells had expanded clonally.

Germline values: CDR1 SGHTA, CDR2 FQGTGA. V shed 4 bases and J 7 bases; nucleotides not matched to a gene: 5. CDR3 length: 15 residues. Worth noting for this clone: Its antigen is currently unknown.

The repertoire was sequenced with immunoSEQ multiplex PCR; TCRdb's copy has only in-frame clones and lacks some. The profile shows about 100,000 clones, around 94% of them singletons. The sequence was collected from an adult with an advanced solid tumor such as melanoma, head and neck, liver or kidney cancer. The starting material was CD4+ or CD8+ T cells sorted from blood, obtained in a trial of the OX40 agonist ivuxolimab. V usage is TRBV7-3 and J usage is TRBJ2-4; 12 bases map to TRBD2. The CDR3 DNA sequence: TGTGCCAGCAGCTCAGGACTAGCGGGACAGAACATTCAGTACTTC. It codes for CASSSGLAGQNIQYF.